This T cell receptor beta chain was observed in a study of patients and donors after allogeneic stem cell transplantation. This clonotype was observed a few times. One entry per CDR3 protein, called by TCRdb with MiXCR from the RT-PCR reads. Altogether 900,000 to 1,000,000 distinct CDR3 sequences are present, roughly 18% being singletons, with the ten largest covering 6%. This sequence was found in a human donor who was either an allogeneic HSCT recipient or a stem cell or donor lymphocyte infusion donor (not recorded which). It is not recorded whose cells these are; they may come from a transplant donor. Sequenced input: blood, either unsorted or a sorted T cell fraction (not recorded which).

The CDR3 DNA sequence: TGCGCCAGCAGCCAAGGGTACAACACTGAAGCTTTCTTT. Translation gives CASSQGYNTEAFF. The rearrangement joins TRBV4-1 to TRBJ1-1; D not certain. CDR3 length: 13 residues. Trimming cost V 1 base and J 2 bases, with 5 bases left between them. Germline loops: CDR1 MGHRA, CDR2 YSYEKL.